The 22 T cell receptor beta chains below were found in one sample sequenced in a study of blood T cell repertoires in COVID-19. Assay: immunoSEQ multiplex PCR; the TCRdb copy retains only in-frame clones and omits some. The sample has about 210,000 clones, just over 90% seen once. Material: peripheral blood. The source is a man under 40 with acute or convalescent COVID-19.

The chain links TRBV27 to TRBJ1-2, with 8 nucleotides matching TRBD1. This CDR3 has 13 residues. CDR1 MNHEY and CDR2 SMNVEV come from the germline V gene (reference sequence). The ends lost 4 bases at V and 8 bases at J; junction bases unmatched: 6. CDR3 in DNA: TGTGCCAGCAGTTATAGGGACAGGCGCGGCTACACCTTC. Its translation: CASSYRDRRGYTF.

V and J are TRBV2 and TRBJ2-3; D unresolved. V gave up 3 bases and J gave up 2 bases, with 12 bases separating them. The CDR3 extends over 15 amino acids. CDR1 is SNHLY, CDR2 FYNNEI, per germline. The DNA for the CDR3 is TGTGCCAGCAGTGATCAGCGTTATACCACAGATACGCAGTATTTT. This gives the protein CASSDQRYTTDTQYF.

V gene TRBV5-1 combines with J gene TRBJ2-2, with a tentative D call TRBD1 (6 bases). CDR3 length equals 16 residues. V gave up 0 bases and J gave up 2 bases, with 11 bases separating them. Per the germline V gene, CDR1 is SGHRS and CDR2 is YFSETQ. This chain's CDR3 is CASSLEPGENTGELFF. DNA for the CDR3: TGCGCCAGCAGCTTGGAACCAGGGGAAAACACCGGGGAGCTGTTTTTT.

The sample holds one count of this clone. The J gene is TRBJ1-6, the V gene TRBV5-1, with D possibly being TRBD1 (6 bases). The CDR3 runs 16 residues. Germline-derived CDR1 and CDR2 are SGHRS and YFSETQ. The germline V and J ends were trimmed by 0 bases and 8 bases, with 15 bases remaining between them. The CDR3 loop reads CASSLAVQGWDSPLHF. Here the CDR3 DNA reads TGCGCCAGCAGCTTGGCCGTGCAGGGGTGGGATTCACCCCTCCACTTT.

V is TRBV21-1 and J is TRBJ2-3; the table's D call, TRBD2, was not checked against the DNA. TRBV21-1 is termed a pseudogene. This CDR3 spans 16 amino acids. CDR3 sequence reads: CASTTRTSGGTDTQYF. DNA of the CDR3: TGTGCCAGCACGACCAGGACTAGCGGGGGCACAGATACGCAGTATTTT.

The CDR3 here is CASSPGDRGYEQYF. In nucleotides, the CDR3 is TGTGCCAGCAGCCCGGGGGACAGGGGGTACGAGCAGTACTTC. The chain links TRBV9 to TRBJ2-7; 11 bases are a match to TRBD1. The CDR3 runs 14 residues. The trim removed 4 bases at V and 4 bases at J, leaving 4 bases unmatched. Per germline, CDR1 SGDLS and CDR2 YYNGEE.

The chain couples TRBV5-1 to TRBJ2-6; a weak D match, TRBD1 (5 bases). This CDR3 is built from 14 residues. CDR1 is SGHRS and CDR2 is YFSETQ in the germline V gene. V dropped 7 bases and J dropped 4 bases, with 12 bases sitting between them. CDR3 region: CASSWTPGANVLTF. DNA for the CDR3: TGCGCCAGCTCGTGGACACCAGGGGCCAACGTCCTGACTTTC.

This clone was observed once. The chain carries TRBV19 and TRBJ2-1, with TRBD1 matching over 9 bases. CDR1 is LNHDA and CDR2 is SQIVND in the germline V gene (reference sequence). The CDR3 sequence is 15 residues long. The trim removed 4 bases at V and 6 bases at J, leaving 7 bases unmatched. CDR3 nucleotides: TGTGCCAGTAGTAGGGGACAGGGCTTAAGCAATGAGCAGTTCTTC. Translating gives CASSRGQGLSNEQFF.

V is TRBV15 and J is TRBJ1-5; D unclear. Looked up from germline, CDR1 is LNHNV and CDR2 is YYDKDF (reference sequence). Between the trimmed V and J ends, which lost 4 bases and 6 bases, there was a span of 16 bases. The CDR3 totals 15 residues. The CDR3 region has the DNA TGTGCCACCAGCAACGGGAAGGGTCTTCCTCAGCCCCAGCATTTT. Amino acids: CATSNGKGLPQPQHF.

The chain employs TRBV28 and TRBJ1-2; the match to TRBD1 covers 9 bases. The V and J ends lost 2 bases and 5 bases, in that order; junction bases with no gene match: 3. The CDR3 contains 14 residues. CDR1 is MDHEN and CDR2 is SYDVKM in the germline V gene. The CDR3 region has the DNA TGTGCCAGCAGTTTAATCGGGACAGGGTATGGCTACACCTTC. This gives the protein CASSLIGTGYGYTF.

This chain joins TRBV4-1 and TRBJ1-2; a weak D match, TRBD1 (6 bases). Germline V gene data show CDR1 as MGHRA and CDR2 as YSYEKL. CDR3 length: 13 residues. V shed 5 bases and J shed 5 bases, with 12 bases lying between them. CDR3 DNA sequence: TGCGCCAGCAGCGTGGGACACCCTTATGGCTACACCTTC. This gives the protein CASSVGHPYGYTF.

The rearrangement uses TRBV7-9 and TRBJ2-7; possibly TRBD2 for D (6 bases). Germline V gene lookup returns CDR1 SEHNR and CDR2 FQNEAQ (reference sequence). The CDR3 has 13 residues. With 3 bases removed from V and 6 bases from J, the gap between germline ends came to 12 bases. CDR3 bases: TGTGCCAGCAGCTTTTCGGCGGGGATCGAGCAGTACTTC. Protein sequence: CASSFSAGIEQYF.

The CDR3 DNA sequence: TGTGCCAGCACCGTTATAGCTGGAAACACCATATATTTT. Translated, it gives CASTVIAGNTIYF. The chain has TRBV6-6 and TRBJ1-3, with D unclear. CDR1 and CDR2 from the germline V gene are MNHNY and SVGAGI (reference sequence). Trimming took off 7 bases at V and 2 bases at J, with 9 bases between the two ends. This CDR3 is 13 amino acids long.

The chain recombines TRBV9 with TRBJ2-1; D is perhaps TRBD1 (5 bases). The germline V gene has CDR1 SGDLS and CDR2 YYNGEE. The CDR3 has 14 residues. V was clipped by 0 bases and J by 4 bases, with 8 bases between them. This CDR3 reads CASSVEGPYNEQFF. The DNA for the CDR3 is TGTGCCAGCAGCGTAGAGGGGCCGTACAATGAGCAGTTCTTC.

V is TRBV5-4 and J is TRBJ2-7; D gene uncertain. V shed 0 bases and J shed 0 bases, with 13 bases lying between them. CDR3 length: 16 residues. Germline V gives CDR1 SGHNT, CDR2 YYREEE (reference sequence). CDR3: CASSLASSRISYEQYF. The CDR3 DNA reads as TGTGCCAGCAGCTTGGCCTCGTCGAGAATCTCCTACGAGCAGTACTTC.

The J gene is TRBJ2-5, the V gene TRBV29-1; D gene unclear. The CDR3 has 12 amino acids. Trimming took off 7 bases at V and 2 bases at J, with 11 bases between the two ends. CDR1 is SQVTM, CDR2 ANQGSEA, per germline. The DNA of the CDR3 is TGCAGCGCCAGACTGAATCAAGAGACCCAGTACTTC. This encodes CSARLNQETQYF.

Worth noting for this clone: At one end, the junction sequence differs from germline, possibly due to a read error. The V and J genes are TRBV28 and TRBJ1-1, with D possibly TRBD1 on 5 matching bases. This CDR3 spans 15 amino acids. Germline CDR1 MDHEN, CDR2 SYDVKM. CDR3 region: CASSPRGLKNPEAFF. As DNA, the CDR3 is TGTGCCAGCAGTCCGAGGGGACTCAAGAACCCTGAAGCTTTCTTT.

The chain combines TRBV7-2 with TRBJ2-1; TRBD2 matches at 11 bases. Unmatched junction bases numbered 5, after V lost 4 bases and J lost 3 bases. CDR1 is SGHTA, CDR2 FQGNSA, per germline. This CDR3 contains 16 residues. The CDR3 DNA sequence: TGTGCCAGCAGCTCTCGAGGGACTAGCGGCTACAATGAGCAGTTCTTC. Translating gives CASSSRGTSGYNEQFF.

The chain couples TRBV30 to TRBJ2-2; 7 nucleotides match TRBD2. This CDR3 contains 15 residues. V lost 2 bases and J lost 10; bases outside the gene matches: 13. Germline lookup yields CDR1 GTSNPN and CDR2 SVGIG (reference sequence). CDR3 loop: CAWSSQIIRLAELFF. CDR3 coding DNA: TGTGCCTGGAGTTCCCAAATTATTAGACTAGCGGAGCTGTTTTTT.

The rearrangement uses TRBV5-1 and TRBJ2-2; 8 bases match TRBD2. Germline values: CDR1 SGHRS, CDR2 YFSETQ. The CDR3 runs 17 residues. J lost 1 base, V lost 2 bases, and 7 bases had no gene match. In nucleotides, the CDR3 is TGCGCCAGCAGCTTATTTTCGGGACTAGAGAACACCGGGGAGCTGTTTTTT. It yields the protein CASSLFSGLENTGELFF.

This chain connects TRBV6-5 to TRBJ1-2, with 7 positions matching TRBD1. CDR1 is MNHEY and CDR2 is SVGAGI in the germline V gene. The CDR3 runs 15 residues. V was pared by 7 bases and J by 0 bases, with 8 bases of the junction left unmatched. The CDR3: CASTKSGTANYGYTF. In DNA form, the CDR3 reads TGTGCCAGCACCAAATCCGGGACAGCTAACTATGGCTACACCTTC.

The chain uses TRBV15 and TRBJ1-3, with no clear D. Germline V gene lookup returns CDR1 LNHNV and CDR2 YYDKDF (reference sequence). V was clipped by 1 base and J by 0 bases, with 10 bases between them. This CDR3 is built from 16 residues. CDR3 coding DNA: TGTGCCACCAGCAGAGCCCATGTAGTCTCTGGAAACACCATATATTTT. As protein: CATSRAHVVSGNTIYF.